The 4 T cell receptor beta chains below were found in one sample sequenced in a study of CD8 T cells in ankylosing spondylitis. Overall study results and limits: What seemed typical of ankylosing spondylitis blood was a TCR beta motif built from about eight highly homologous variants.

No cognate antigen is known for these TCRs. TCRdb re-analysed the 5' RACE reads in MiXCR, keeping a single row per CDR3 protein. The sample lists 750,000 to 850,000 distinct CDR3 sequences, roughly 12% seen once, with around 0.51% in the top ten. The sample comprised blood, either unsorted or a sorted T cell fraction (not recorded which). The receptors derive from a male donor with ankylosing spondylitis.

This clonotype has only a few counts. This chain connects TRBV20-1 to TRBJ2-1; TRBD1 might be the D (5 bases). The germline V and J ends were trimmed by 3 bases and 4 bases, with 13 bases remaining between them. CDR3 length: 14 amino acids. CDR1 DFQATT and CDR2 SNEGSKA come from the germline V gene (reference sequence). CDR3 in amino acids: CSASRQGLYNEQFF. In DNA, the CDR3 is TGCAGTGCTAGTCGGCAGGGTCTTTACAATGAGCAGTTCTTC.

The chain uses TRBV4-3 and TRBJ2-7; the match to TRBD2 covers 10 bases. V was pared by 2 bases and J by 4 bases, with 5 bases of the junction left unmatched. There are 15 residues in the CDR3. In germline, CDR1 is LGHNA, CDR2 YSLEER. The CDR3 is CASSQLAGEDYEQYF. CDR3 DNA sequence: TGCGCCAGCAGCCAACTAGCGGGAGAGGATTACGAGCAGTACTTC.

The chain carries TRBV20-1 and TRBJ1-2; D remains ambiguous. V lost 2 bases to trimming and J lost 0 bases, with 7 bases between them. The CDR3 covers 13 residues. The germline V gene encodes CDR1 DFQATT and CDR2 SNEGSKA (reference sequence). CDR3 in amino acids: CSARRPANYGYTF. As DNA, the CDR3 is TGCAGTGCTAGACGGCCAGCTAACTATGGCTACACCTTC.

This clonotype was counted a few times. This rearrangement joins TRBV20-1 to TRBJ2-2; tentatively, D is TRBD1 (5 bases). Trimming stripped 4 bases from V and 6 bases from J, with 12 bases between. The CDR3 is 13 amino acids. Germline V gene lookup returns CDR1 DFQATT and CDR2 SNEGSKA (reference sequence). For the CDR3, the DNA is TGCAGTGCTACCCAGGGAATAGCCGGGGAGCTGTTTTTT. Its translation: CSATQGIAGELFF.